The rows below give T cell receptor beta chains drawn from one sample of a study of neurological immune-mediated disorders. One entry per CDR3 protein results from TCRdb running MiXCR on the 5' RACE reads. The sample shows about 50,000 distinct CDR3 sequences, 3% of them seen only once. Sequencing was done on a sample of PBMCs. These receptor sequences come from a woman in her 50s with multiple sclerosis. Each CDR3 is given with its conserved first and last residue. The D gene is left open where the match is weak. Each size is how often the clone was seen (once, few, many) or a class if it is expanded.

j_call: TRBJ1-5; d_call: .; v_call: TRBV9; clone_size: many; cdr3_nt: TGTGCCAGCAGCGTATACGGGGCCAGCAATCAGCCCCAGCATTTT; cdr3_aa: CASSVYGASNQPQHF
j_call: TRBJ2-7; d_call: .; v_call: TRBV5-1; clone_size: many; cdr3_nt: TGCGCCAGCAGCTTATTGTCTGGGTATGACGAGCAGTACTTC; cdr3_aa: CASSLLSGYDEQYF
j_call: TRBJ2-1; d_call: .; v_call: TRBV15; clone_size: many; cdr3_nt: TGTGCCACCAGCGCCCATCGGACCGGGAACAATGAGCAGTTCTTC; cdr3_aa: CATSAHRTGNNEQFF
j_call: TRBJ2-5; d_call: TRBD1; v_call: TRBV29-1; clone_size: many; cdr3_nt: TGCAGCGTAAGACAGGGGGGATACCAAGAGACCCAGTACTTC; cdr3_aa: CSVRQGGYQETQYF
j_call: TRBJ1-6; d_call: .; v_call: TRBV4-1; clone_size: many; cdr3_nt: TGCGCCAGCAGCCAAGAGTTGGGCCCTCTCCACTTT; cdr3_aa: CASSQELGPLHF
j_call: TRBJ2-1; d_call: .; v_call: TRBV2; clone_size: many; cdr3_nt: TGTGCCAGCAGAAGGGACTCCAACAATGAGCAGTTCTTC; cdr3_aa: CASRRDSNNEQFF
j_call: TRBJ1-2; d_call: TRBD1; v_call: TRBV7-9; clone_size: many; cdr3_nt: TGTGCCAGCAGCTTATGGACAGGGGGTCCTAACTATGGCTACACCTTC; cdr3_aa: CASSLWTGGPNYGYTF
j_call: TRBJ1-2; d_call: .; v_call: TRBV2; clone_size: many; cdr3_nt: TGTGCCAGCAGTGAGGCCAGGAACTATGGCTACACCTTC; cdr3_aa: CASSEARNYGYTF
j_call: TRBJ2-5; d_call: TRBD1; v_call: TRBV20-1; clone_size: few; cdr3_nt: TGCAGTGCTAGAGATTTCTACGCAGGGGGCGTGGGGGAGACCCAGTACTTC; cdr3_aa: CSARDFYAGGVGETQYF
j_call: TRBJ2-3; d_call: .; v_call: TRBV5-1; clone_size: many; cdr3_nt: TGCGCCAGCAGCTTGGCCGGGTCCCACCGGGATACGCAGTATTTT; cdr3_aa: CASSLAGSHRDTQYF
j_call: TRBJ1-2; d_call: .; v_call: TRBV3-1; clone_size: many; cdr3_nt: TGTGCCAGCAGCCGACAGCTAGATGGCTACACCTTC; cdr3_aa: CASSRQLDGYTF
j_call: TRBJ2-4; d_call: .; v_call: TRBV7-2; clone_size: many; cdr3_nt: TGTGCCAGCAGCTTCCTCGGGACTTTAGACATTCAGTACTTC; cdr3_aa: CASSFLGTLDIQYF
j_call: TRBJ2-3; d_call: TRBD1; v_call: TRBV5-1; clone_size: many; cdr3_nt: TGCGCCAGCAGCTTGGACGGGACAGGCAAAGATACGCAGTATTTT; cdr3_aa: CASSLDGTGKDTQYF
j_call: TRBJ2-1; d_call: TRBD2; v_call: TRBV20-1; clone_size: many; cdr3_nt: TGCAGTGCTAGAGAAAGCGGGAGGTTGGGCAATGAGCAGTTCTTC; cdr3_aa: CSARESGRLGNEQFF
j_call: TRBJ2-3; d_call: .; v_call: TRBV20-1; clone_size: many; cdr3_nt: TGCAGTGCTAATTTCCTGCTTGGCGATACGCAGTATTTT; cdr3_aa: CSANFLLGDTQYF
j_call: TRBJ2-3; d_call: .; v_call: TRBV9; clone_size: many; cdr3_nt: TGTGCCAGCAGCGTCGGAGTAGATACGCAGTATTTT; cdr3_aa: CASSVGVDTQYF
j_call: TRBJ1-1; d_call: .; v_call: TRBV7-9; clone_size: many; cdr3_nt: TGTGCCAGCAGCTTAGAGCCTGCAGATCGGGCTTTCTTT; cdr3_aa: CASSLEPADRAFF
j_call: TRBJ2-7; d_call: .; v_call: TRBV7-9; clone_size: many; cdr3_nt: TGTGCCAGCAGCTTAATCGCAGGGTGGAAGTCCTACGAGCAGTACTTC; cdr3_aa: CASSLIAGWKSYEQYF
j_call: TRBJ2-2; d_call: TRBD1; v_call: TRBV5-1; clone_size: many; cdr3_nt: TGCGCCAGCAGCTTACAGGGGACGACGGGCACCGGGGAGCTGTTTTTT; cdr3_aa: CASSLQGTTGTGELFF
j_call: TRBJ2-7; d_call: .; v_call: TRBV12-3/TRBV12-4; clone_size: many; cdr3_nt: TGTGCCAGCAGTGGAAGGGGTTGGGACTCCTACGAGCAGTACTTC; cdr3_aa: CASSGRGWDSYEQYF
j_call: TRBJ2-7; d_call: .; v_call: TRBV5-1; clone_size: many; cdr3_nt: TGCGCCAGCAGCTTGGCCGGGAGATGGGACGAGCAGTACTTC; cdr3_aa: CASSLAGRWDEQYF
j_call: TRBJ1-2; d_call: .; v_call: TRBV15; clone_size: many; cdr3_nt: TGTGCCACCCAAGGGGGGGCCTATGGCTACACCTTC; cdr3_aa: CATQGGAYGYTF
j_call: TRBJ1-6; d_call: .; v_call: TRBV7-2; clone_size: many; cdr3_nt: TGTGCCAGCAGCTTAGTTGGCTCACCCCTCCACTTT; cdr3_aa: CASSLVGSPLHF
j_call: TRBJ2-2; d_call: .; v_call: TRBV7-2; clone_size: many; cdr3_nt: TGTGCCAGCAGCTTGTCCCAGGGGGGCACCGGGGAGCTGTTTTTT; cdr3_aa: CASSLSQGGTGELFF